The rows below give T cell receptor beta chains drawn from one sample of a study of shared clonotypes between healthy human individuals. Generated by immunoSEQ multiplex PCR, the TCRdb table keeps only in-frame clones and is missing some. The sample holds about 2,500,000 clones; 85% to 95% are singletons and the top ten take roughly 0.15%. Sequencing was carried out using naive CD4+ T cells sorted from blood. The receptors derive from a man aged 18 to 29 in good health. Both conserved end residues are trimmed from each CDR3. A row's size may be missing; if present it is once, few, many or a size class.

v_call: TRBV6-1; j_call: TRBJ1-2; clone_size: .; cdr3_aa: ATGRADGYT
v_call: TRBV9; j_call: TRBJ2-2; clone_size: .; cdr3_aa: ASSVLGGAYTGELF
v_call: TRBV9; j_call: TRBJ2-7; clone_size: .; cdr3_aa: ASSATDVAYEQY
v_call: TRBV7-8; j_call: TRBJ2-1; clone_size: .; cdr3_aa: ASSAQANEQF
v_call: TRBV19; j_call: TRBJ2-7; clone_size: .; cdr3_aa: ASSIQGGYEQY
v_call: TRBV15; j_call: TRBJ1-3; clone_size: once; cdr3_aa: ATSRDSISTIY
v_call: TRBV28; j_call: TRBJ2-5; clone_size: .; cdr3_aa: ASSSTGQKYQETQY
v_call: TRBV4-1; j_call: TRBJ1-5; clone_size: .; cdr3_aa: ASSQISFAPQH
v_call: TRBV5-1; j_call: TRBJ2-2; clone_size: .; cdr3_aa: ASRIGITGELF
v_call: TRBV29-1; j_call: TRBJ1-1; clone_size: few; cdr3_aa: SAEGQLDTEAF
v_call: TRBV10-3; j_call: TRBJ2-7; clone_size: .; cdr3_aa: AISESGSAGQY
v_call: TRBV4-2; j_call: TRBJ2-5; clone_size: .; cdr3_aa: ASSQDPSRLETQY
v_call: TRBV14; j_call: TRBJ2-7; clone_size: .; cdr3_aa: ASSLAQRVYEQY
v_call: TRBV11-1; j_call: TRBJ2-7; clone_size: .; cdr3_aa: ASSSLGGAYEQY